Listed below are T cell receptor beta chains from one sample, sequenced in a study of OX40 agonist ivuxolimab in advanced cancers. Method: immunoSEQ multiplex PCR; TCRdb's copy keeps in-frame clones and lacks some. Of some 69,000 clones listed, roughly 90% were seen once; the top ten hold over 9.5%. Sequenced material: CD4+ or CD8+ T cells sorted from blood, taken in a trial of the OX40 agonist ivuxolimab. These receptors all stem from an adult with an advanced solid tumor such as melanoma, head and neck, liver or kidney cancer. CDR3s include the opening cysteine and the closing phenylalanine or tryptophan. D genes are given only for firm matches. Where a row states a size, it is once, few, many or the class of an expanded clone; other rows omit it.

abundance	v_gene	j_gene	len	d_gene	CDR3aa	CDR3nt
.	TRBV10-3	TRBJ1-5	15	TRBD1	CAISEFGTGNQPQHF	TGTGCCATCAGTGAGTTCGGGACAGGCAATCAGCCCCAGCATTTT
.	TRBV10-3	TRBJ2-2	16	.	CAISESTRSRDGELFF	TGTGCCATCAGTGAGTCGACTCGGAGTAGGGACGGGGAGCTGTTTTTT
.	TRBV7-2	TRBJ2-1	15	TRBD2	CASSGGTSGSNEQFF	TGTGCCAGCAGCGGAGGGACTAGCGGGAGTAATGAGCAGTTCTTC
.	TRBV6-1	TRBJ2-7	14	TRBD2	CASRSGTSRYEQYF	TGTGCCAGCAGATCCGGGACTAGCAGATACGAGCAGTACTTC
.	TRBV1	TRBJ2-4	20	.	CTSSQVHGTSGTLAKNIQYF	TGCACCAGCAGCCAGGTCCACGGGACTAGCGGGACACTAGCCAAAAACATTCAGTACTTC
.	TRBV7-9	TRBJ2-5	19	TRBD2	CASGKEAGAPRGPRETQYF	TGTGCCAGCGGAAAAGAGGCGGGAGCACCCCGGGGACCCCGAGAGACCCAGTACTTC
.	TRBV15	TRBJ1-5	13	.	CATSRDISPPVHF	TGTGCCACCAGCAGAGATATTTCGCCCCCGGTGCATTTT
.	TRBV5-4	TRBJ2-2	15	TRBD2	CASRPPGLASGELFF	TGTGCCAGCAGACCTCCGGGACTAGCGTCCGGGGAGCTGTTTTTT
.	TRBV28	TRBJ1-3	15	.	CASSKGTSSGNTIYF	TGTGCCAGCTCCAAGGGAACTAGCTCTGGAAACACCATATATTTT
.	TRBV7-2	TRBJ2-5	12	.	CASSLDIPTQYF	TGTGCCAGCAGCTTAGACATCCCGACCCAGTACTTC
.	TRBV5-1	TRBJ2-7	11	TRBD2	CASNGRSEQYF	TGCGCCAGCAACGGGAGGAGCGAGCAGTACTTC
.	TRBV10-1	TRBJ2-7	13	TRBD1	CATSEQGAGEQYF	TGCGCCACCTCGGAACAGGGGGCAGGGGAGCAGTACTTC
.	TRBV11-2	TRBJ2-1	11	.	CASNLGDEQFF	TGTGCCAGCAACTTAGGGGATGAGCAGTTCTTC
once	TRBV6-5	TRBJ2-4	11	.	CASRQGYIQYF	TGTGCCAGCAGGCAAGGTTACATTCAGTACTTC
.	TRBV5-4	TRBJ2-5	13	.	CASRSGRQETQYF	TGTGCCAGCAGGTCCGGGAGACAAGAGACCCAGTACTTC
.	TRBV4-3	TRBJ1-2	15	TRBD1	CASSQPGQGFYGYTF	TGCGCCAGCAGCCAACCGGGACAGGGCTTCTATGGCTACACCTTC
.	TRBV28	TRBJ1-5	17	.	CASSLPSRVASNQPQHF	TGTGCCAGCAGTCTCCCTTCTCGGGTAGCGAGCAATCAGCCCCAGCATTTT
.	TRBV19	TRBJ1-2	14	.	CASSIMRAGNGYTF	TGTGCCAGTAGTATAATGAGGGCAGGGAATGGCTACACCTTC
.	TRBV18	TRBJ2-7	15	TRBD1	CASSPLTGGQGEQYF	TGTGCCAGCTCACCTTTAACAGGGGGCCAGGGCGAGCAGTACTTC
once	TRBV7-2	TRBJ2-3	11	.	CASSRRDTQYF	TGTGCCAGCAGCCGGCGGGATACGCAGTATTTT
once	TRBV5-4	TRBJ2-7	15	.	CASSLELGRAYEQYF	TGTGCCAGCAGCTTGGAATTAGGCAGGGCCTACGAGCAGTACTTC
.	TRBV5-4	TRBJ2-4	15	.	CASSLGGGAKNIQYF	TGTGCCAGCAGCTTGGGCGGAGGGGCCAAAAACATTCAGTACTTC
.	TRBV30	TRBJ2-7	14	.	CAWSGGRRMHEQYF	TGTGCCTGGAGTGGGGGGAGAAGGATGCACGAGCAGTACTTC
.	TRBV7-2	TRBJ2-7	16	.	CASSLSRDTTVYEQYF	TGTGCCAGCAGCTTGTCCCGGGACACTACAGTATACGAGCAGTACTTC
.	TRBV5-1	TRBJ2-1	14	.	CASSQSDSHNEQFF	TGCGCCAGCAGCCAATCCGACTCCCACAATGAGCAGTTCTTC
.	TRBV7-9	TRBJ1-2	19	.	CASSPLIGQGGGRNYGYTF	TGTGCCAGCAGCCCCCTAATTGGCCAGGGAGGAGGTCGTAACTATGGCTACACCTTC
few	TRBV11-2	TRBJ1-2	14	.	CASSLLDGFDGYTF	TGTGCCAGCAGCTTGCTGGACGGTTTCGATGGCTACACCTTC
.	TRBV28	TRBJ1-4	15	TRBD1	CASSLTGTGEKKLFF	TGTGCCAGCAGTTTAACCGGGACAGGGGAGAAAAAACTGTTTTTT
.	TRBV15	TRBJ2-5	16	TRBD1	CATSRRIPGQGETQYF	TGTGCCACCAGCAGACGTATTCCGGGACAGGGTGAGACCCAGTACTTC
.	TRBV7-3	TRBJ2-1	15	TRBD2	CASSLISGDYNEQFF	TGTGCCAGCAGCTTAATTAGCGGGGACTACAATGAGCAGTTCTTC
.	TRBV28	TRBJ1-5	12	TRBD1	CASRQGAQPQHF	TGTGCCAGCAGACAGGGGGCTCAGCCCCAGCATTTT
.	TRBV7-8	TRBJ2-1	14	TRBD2	CASSFSGGNNEQFF	TGTGCCAGCAGCTTTAGCGGGGGCAACAATGAGCAGTTCTTC
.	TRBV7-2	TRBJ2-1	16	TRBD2	CASSLSGLAGGNEQFF	TGTGCCAGCAGCTTAAGCGGACTAGCGGGAGGAAATGAGCAGTTCTTC
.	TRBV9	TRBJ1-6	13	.	CASSVVPNSPLHF	TGTGCCAGCAGCGTTGTACCGAATTCACCCCTCCACTTT
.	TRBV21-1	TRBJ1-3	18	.	CASSIKVATSSSGNTIYF	TGTGCCAGCAGCATAAAAGTGGCCACTTCGAGTTCTGGAAACACCATATATTTT
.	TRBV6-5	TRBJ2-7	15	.	CASSYSMAGAYEQYF	TGTGCCAGCAGTTACTCGATGGCCGGTGCCTACGAGCAGTACTTC
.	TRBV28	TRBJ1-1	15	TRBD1	CASIVRTGWNTEAFF	TGTGCCAGCATTGTTCGGACAGGGTGGAACACTGAAGCTTTCTTT
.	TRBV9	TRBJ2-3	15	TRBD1	CASSVQGAWGDTQYF	TGTGCCAGCAGCGTACAGGGGGCATGGGGTGATACGCAGTATTTT
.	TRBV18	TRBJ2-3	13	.	CASSHGIDNTQYF	TGTGCCAGCTCACACGGGATAGATAATACGCAGTATTTT
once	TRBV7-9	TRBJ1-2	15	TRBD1	CASSLADRARYGYTF	TGTGCCAGCAGCTTAGCCGACAGGGCCAGGTATGGCTACACCTTC
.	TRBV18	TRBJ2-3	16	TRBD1	CASSLLRGQGAYTQYF	TGTGCCAGCTCACTACTCCGGGGACAGGGGGCATATACGCAGTATTTT
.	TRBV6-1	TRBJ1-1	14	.	CASSESRINTEAFF	TGTGCCAGCAGTGAAAGCAGAATAAACACTGAAGCTTTCTTT
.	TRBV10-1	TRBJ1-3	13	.	CASSPREGNTIYF	TGCGCCAGCAGTCCCCGGGAAGGAAACACCATATATTTT
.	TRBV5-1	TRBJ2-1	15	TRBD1	CASSPGQGSGNEQFF	TGCGCCAGCAGCCCGGGACAGGGGTCAGGCAATGAGCAGTTCTTC
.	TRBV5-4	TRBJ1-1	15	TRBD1	CASSLRTGMNTEAFF	TGTGCCAGCAGCCTACGGACAGGGATGAACACTGAAGCTTTCTTT
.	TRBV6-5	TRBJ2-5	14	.	CASRMGGRGETQYF	TGTGCCAGCAGGATGGGAGGCCGGGGAGAGACCCAGTACTTC
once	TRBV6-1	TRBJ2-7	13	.	CASSLDESYEQYF	TGTGCCAGCAGCCTCGACGAATCCTACGAGCAGTACTTC
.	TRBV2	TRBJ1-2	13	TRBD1	CARTGDRDNGYTF	TGTGCCAGGACCGGGGACAGGGATAATGGCTACACCTTC
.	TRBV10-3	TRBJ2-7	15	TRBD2	CAISDAGLAGYEQYF	TGTGCCATCAGTGACGCCGGACTAGCGGGCTACGAGCAGTACTTC
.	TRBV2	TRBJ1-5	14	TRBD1	CASTSQGAGQPQHF	TGTGCCAGCACCTCACAGGGGGCAGGACAGCCCCAGCATTTT
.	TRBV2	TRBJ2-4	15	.	CASGPQGIRKNIQYF	TGTGCCAGCGGGCCGCAGGGGATACGCAAAAACATTCAGTACTTC
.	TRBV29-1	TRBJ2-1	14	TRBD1	CSAITGDSYNEQFF	TGCAGCGCCATCACAGGGGACTCCTACAATGAGCAGTTCTTC
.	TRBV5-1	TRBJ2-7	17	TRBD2	CASSLVASGRFSDEQYF	TGCGCCAGCAGCTTGGTGGCTAGCGGGAGGTTCAGCGACGAGCAGTACTTC
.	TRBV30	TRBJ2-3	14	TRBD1	CAWSRGQATDTQYF	TGTGCCTGGAGCCGGGGACAGGCCACAGATACGCAGTATTTT
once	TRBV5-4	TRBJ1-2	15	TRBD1	CASSLADRGYYGYTF	TGTGCCAGCAGCTTGGCTGACAGGGGGTACTATGGCTACACCTTC
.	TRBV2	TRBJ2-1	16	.	CASRHSGGGPLNEQFF	TGTGCCAGCCGTCATTCAGGGGGAGGGCCTCTTAATGAGCAGTTCTTC